This TCR beta chain was sequenced during a study of tumor and adjacent non-tumor tissue in lung cancer. Turning to the study itself: Histology: 12 adenocarcinoma, a couple of squamous cell carcinoma, 1 small cell lung cancer. Each sample yielded 3.5 million to 4.5 million productive TCRbeta reads on average.

A modified ARM-PCR protocol with three rounds of nested PCR amplified TCRbeta. MiXCR, applied by TCRdb to the multiplex PCR reads, yields one record per CDR3 protein. This sample has 65,000 to 75,000 distinct CDR3 sequences, with around 73% found just once. This CDR3 has 15 residues. In germline, CDR1 is MDHEN, CDR2 SYDVKM. Trimming at V came to 6 bases and at J to 6 bases, leaving 7 bases not matched to a gene. As to this clonotype: The antigen is unknown.

The template was RNA from unsorted bulk tissue. Study conclusions and caveats: TCR diversity was significantly greater in tumor than normal lung tissue. Normal lung showed higher cumulative top 100 clone frequency than tumor.

Sequenced material: lung tumor tissue. This TCR was sampled from a man in his 60s with non-small cell lung cancer. The chain uses TRBV28 and TRBJ2-2; 10 bases fit TRBD2. Written as DNA, the CDR3 is TGTGCCAGCAGCCCCCTAGCGGGAGCCCCCGGGGAGCTGTTTTTT. This sequence encodes CASSPLAGAPGELFF.